The 17 T cell receptor beta chains below all came from one sample that was sequenced in a study of cytomegalovirus exposure and HLA in healthy donors. Primers included in the PCR were 60 Vbeta and 13 Jbeta primers. Measured with immunoSEQ multiplex PCR; TCRdb has only the in-frame clones, and not every one. This repertoire shows some 90,000 clones, around 80% found once; its top ten account for approximately 4.4%. Sequencing used PBMCs. The receptors here all came from a male donor in good health and CMV-seropositive.

The CDR3 loop reads CASNGGSDTQYF. DNA of the CDR3: TGTGCCAGCAATGGAGGGTCGGATACGCAGTATTTT. The chain recombines TRBV27 with TRBJ2-3; the D gene is possibly TRBD2 (6 bases). CDR1 and CDR2 (germline): MNHEY, SMNVEV (reference sequence). The CDR3 has 12 residues. V gave up 7 bases and J gave up 6 bases, with 11 bases separating them.

The V call is TRBV9, the J call TRBJ2-1; D remains unclear. Germline values: CDR1 SGDLS, CDR2 YYNGEE. V lost 6 bases, J lost 3 bases, and 16 bases lay in between. This CDR3 has 15 amino acids. CDR3 coding DNA: TGTGCCAGCACCGGCGGCGACTTAGGCTACAATGAGCAGTTCTTC. Its protein product is CASTGGDLGYNEQFF. The full variable domain, rest sourced from reference TRBV9 and TRBJ2-1, is DSGVTQTPKHLITATGQRVTLRCSPRSGDLSVYWYQQSLDQGLQFLIQYYNGEERAKGNILERFSAQQFPDLHSELNLSSLELGDSALYFCASTGGDLGYNEQFFGPGTRLTVL.

The V gene is TRBV27, the J gene TRBJ2-5; tentatively, D is TRBD2 (6 bases). Per germline, CDR1 MNHEY and CDR2 SMNVEV (reference sequence). V was cut by 2 bases and J by 2 bases, with 9 bases left in between. This CDR3 has 14 amino acids. The CDR3 sequence: CASSLLGGQETQYF. The CDR3 DNA reads TGTGCCAGCAGTTTACTCGGGGGACAAGAGACCCAGTACTTC.

The chain is built from TRBV7-8 and TRBJ2-3, with D possibly being TRBD2 (6 bases). V was trimmed by 4 bases and J by 3 bases, leaving 8 bases between them. Germline V CDR1 and CDR2: SGHVS, FQNEAQ. The CDR3 covers 13 residues. CDR3 in DNA: TGTGCCAGCAGCTCGACTAGGACAGATACGCAGTATTTT. It encodes CASSSTRTDTQYF.

In regard to this clone: One end of the junction is discordant with germline, which a read error may explain. The genes are TRBV4-1 and TRBJ2-2, with D maybe TRBD1 (7 bases). CDR1 and CDR2 (germline): MGHRA, YSYEKL. The CDR3 totals 16 residues. The CDR3 nucleotides read TGCGCCAGCAGCCGCTTGGGACAGTCGAACACCGGGGGGCTGTTTTTT. Translation gives CASSRLGQSNTGGLFF.

The V and J genes are TRBV27 and TRBJ1-2; no clear D gene. Germline-derived CDR1 and CDR2 are MNHEY and SMNVEV (reference sequence). Trimming stripped 6 bases from V and 7 bases from J, with 15 bases between. This CDR3 has 13 residues. CDR3 loop: CASRAGNFGGYTF. DNA of the CDR3: TGTGCCAGCAGGGCCGGGAATTTCGGTGGCTACACCTTC.

The rearrangement uses TRBV10-3 and TRBJ2-7, with D uncertain. The CDR3 sequence is 15 residues long. Germline assignment: CDR1 ENHRY and CDR2 SYGVKD. V was trimmed by 3 bases and J by 0 bases, leaving 12 bases between them. The CDR3 nucleotides are TGTGCCATCAGTGAACCGGCGGCGAGCTCCTACGAGCAGTACTTC. Translated, it gives CAISEPAASSYEQYF.

The V call is TRBV6-1, the J call TRBJ2-7; 12 bases line up with TRBD2. J was trimmed by 9 bases and V by 2 bases; bases with no gene match: 5. Germline lookup yields CDR1 MNHNS and CDR2 SASEGT. The CDR3 sequence is 14 residues long. The CDR3 protein is CASSESSGGARQYF. CDR3 bases: TGTGCCAGCAGTGAATCTAGCGGGGGGGCGAGGCAGTACTTC.

The chain links TRBV6-5 to TRBJ2-5; D is perhaps TRBD2 (6 bases). The J call is in doubt because the DNA end fits TRBJ2-7 better. CDR3 length: 12 amino acids. Germline V gene data show CDR1 as MNHEY and CDR2 as SVGAGI. CDR3 in DNA: TGTGCCAGCAGTCCCCCGGGGGACGAGCAGTACTTC. This encodes CASSPPGDEQYF.

The chain combines TRBV7-9 with TRBJ1-5, with TRBD1 as a possible D gene (6 bases). V was cut by 5 bases and J by 5 bases, with 10 bases left in between. The CDR3 loop spans 13 amino acids. The germline V gene encodes CDR1 SEHNR and CDR2 FQNEAQ (reference sequence). The CDR3 protein is CASSAKGDQPQHF. The CDR3 DNA reads as TGTGCCAGCAGCGCAAAGGGGGATCAGCCCCAGCATTTT.

This clone is medium-sized by share. The CDR3 nucleotides read TGTGCCAGCAGCGCTCCGGGACAGGGCGACAATGAGCAGTTCTTC. This translates into CASSAPGQGDNEQFF. V is TRBV2 and J is TRBJ2-1; 9 nucleotides match TRBD1. The CDR3 sequence is 15 residues long. V gave up 6 bases and J gave up 5 bases; unmatched junction bases: 8. Germline CDR1 is SNHLY and CDR2 is FYNNEI.

This clone was counted a few times. This CDR3 reads CATKPNPEGMQYF. As DNA, the CDR3 is TGTGCCACCAAGCCCAACCCAGAGGGAATGCAGTATTTT. This rearrangement joins TRBV5-6 to TRBJ2-3, with D possibly TRBD2 on 5 matching bases. Trimming took 9 bases from V and 11 from J, leaving 22 bases between them. The V gene's germline CDR1 is SGHDT and CDR2 YYEEEE. The CDR3 has 13 residues.

The rearrangement joins TRBV30 to TRBJ2-7, with D perhaps matching TRBD1 (6 bases). Germline V gives CDR1 GTSNPN, CDR2 SVGIG (reference sequence). Trimming removed 3 bases from V and 8 bases from J, with 14 bases in between. There are 12 residues in the CDR3. Here the CDR3 DNA reads TGTGCCTGGAGCCTCGGACAGATCCAGCAGTACTTC. This sequence encodes CAWSLGQIQQYF.

V gene TRBV28 combines with J gene TRBJ1-2, with 7 bases that match TRBD1. This CDR3 spans 15 amino acids. Germline V gene sequence: CDR1 MDHEN, CDR2 SYDVKM. Losses at the gene ends were 7 bases for V and 4 bases for J; bases not matched to a gene: 12. The CDR3 DNA follows: TGTGCCAGCACCCTTCAGACAGGGTCGAGCTATGGCTACACCTTC. Translated: CASTLQTGSSYGYTF.

V is TRBV28 and J is TRBJ1-5; TRBD1 agrees at 7 bases. Germline CDR1 reads MDHEN; CDR2 reads SYDVKM. The CDR3 consists of 17 residues. J lost 2 bases, V lost 3 bases, and 10 bases had no gene match. CDR3 amino acids: CASSFGRQGLGNQPQHF. In nucleotides, the CDR3 is TGTGCCAGCAGTTTCGGGAGACAGGGTTTAGGCAATCAGCCCCAGCATTTT. Combining the CDR3 with reference TRBV28 and TRBJ1-5 gives the whole variable domain DVKVTQSSRYLVKRTGEKVFLECVQDMDHENMFWYRQDPGLGLRLIYFSYDVKMKEKGDIPEGYSVSREKKERFSLILESASTNQTSMYLCASSFGRQGLGNQPQHFGDGTRLSIL.

The chain couples TRBV14 to TRBJ2-7, with 10 bases matching TRBD1. There are 15 residues in the CDR3. In germline, CDR1 is SGHDN, CDR2 FVKESK. Germline trimming cut 0 bases from V and 6 bases from J; bases unmatched to any gene: 5. The CDR3 region has the DNA TGTGCCAGCAGCCAAGATTGGGACAGGGGAGGCGAGCAGTACTTC. This gives the protein CASSQDWDRGGEQYF.

The rearrangement joins TRBV7-9 to TRBJ2-7; D might be TRBD1 (6 bases). Trimming stripped 4 bases from V and 2 bases from J, with 15 bases between. From germline, CDR1 is SEHNR and CDR2 FQNEAQ (reference sequence). The CDR3 loop spans 15 amino acids. Here the CDR3 reads CASSSPSGTPYEQYF. The CDR3 DNA sequence: TGTGCCAGCAGCTCTCCGTCCGGGACACCCTACGAGCAGTACTTC.